This T cell receptor (beta chain) was sequenced during a study of cytomegalovirus exposure and HLA in healthy donors. Study results and limitations: In a later analysis, a missense DCLRE1C variant was linked to TCR beta V- and J-gene trimming.

The study ran its PCR with 60 Vbeta and 13 Jbeta primers. Repertoires were generated with immunoSEQ multiplex PCR, while TCRdb's copy carries only in-frame clones and drops some. The sample shows under 150,000 clones, about 80% of them seen only once. In the case of this clone: Antigen: not known.

J lost 5 bases, V lost 4 bases, and 6 bases had no gene match. The CDR3 sequence is 14 residues long. The germline V gene encodes CDR1 SGHRS and CDR2 YFSETQ. Sequencing was done on a sample of PBMCs. The clonotype comes from a man aged 40-55 years in good health and CMV-seropositive. The rearrangement links TRBV5-1 to TRBJ2-7; 10 bases map to TRBD1. The CDR3 spells CASSLRDRGDEQYF. CDR3 nucleotide sequence: TGCGCCAGCAGCCTCCGGGACAGGGGTGACGAGCAGTACTTC.